This T cell receptor beta chain was captured by sequencing in a study of shared clonotypes between healthy human individuals. Turning to the study itself: CD4 naive and CD4 memory each took three plates per donor, while CD8 naive took two and CD8 memory one. Study results and limitations: Around 5% of naive CD4 clonotypes were common to a few donors. Investigators collected only blood, and repertoires in tissues likely differ. Sequencing depth was a factor that was expected to affect clonotype sharing among donors.

TCRdb's table, derived via immunoSEQ multiplex PCR, lists solely in-frame clones and lacks some. The data contain more than 2 million clones, less than 95% of them singletons. In the naive CD8 group, cells lacked CD45RO and were positively selected for CCR7, so terminally differentiated effector memory CD45RA+ cells were left out. Points on this clone: Its target is not known.

CDR1 and CDR2 from the germline V gene are LGHNA and YSLEER. There are 14 residues in the CDR3. Trimming pared 0 bases from V and 8 bases from J, leaving 10 bases between. The sequence was collected from a man aged 18 to 29 in good health. The chain employs TRBV4-3 and TRBJ2-2; the D gene is possibly TRBD2 (6 bases). Sequencing was performed on naive CD8+ T cells sorted from blood. The CDR3 DNA follows: TGCGCCAGCAGCCAAGATACACTAGCTGGGGAGCTGTTTTTT. Residues: CASSQDTLAGELFF.